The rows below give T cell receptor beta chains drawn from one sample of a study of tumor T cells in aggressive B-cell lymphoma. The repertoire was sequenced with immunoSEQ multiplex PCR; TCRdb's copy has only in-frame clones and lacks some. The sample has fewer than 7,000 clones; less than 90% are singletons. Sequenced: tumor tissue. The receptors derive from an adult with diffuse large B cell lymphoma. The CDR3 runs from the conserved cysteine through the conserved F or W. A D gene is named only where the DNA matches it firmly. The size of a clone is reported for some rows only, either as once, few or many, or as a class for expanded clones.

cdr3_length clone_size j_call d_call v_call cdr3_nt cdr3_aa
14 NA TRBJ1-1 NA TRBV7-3 TGTGCCAGCAGCTTAACAGCTTCGAACACTGAAGCTTTCTTT CASSLTASNTEAFF
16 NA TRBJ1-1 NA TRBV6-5 TGTGCCAGCAGTTACTCGTCACAGCCCGTGCACACTGAAGCTTTCTTT CASSYSSQPVHTEAFF
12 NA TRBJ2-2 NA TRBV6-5 TGTGCCAGCAGTACAGGGTCCGGGGAGCTGTTTTTT CASSTGSGELFF
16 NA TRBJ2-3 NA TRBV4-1 TGCGCCAGCAGCCCCTGGGGGGTATCCAGCACAGATACGCAGTATTTT CASSPWGVSSTDTQYF
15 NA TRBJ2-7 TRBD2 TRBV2 TGTGCCAGCACTGGACTAGCGGGGGGAACCTACGAGCAGTACTTC CASTGLAGGTYEQYF
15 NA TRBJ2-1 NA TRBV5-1 TGCGCCAGCAGAGAAACTAAGAGCTCCTACAATGAGCAGTTCTTC CASRETKSSYNEQFF
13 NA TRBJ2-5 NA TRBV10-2 TGCGCCAGCAGTGACCCGGGGAAAGAGACCCAGTACTTC CASSDPGKETQYF
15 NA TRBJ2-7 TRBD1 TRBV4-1 TGCGCCAGCAGCCAAGAAGGGGGCTCTCCATACGAGCAGTACTTC CASSQEGGSPYEQYF
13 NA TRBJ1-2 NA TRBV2 TGTGCCAGCAGTGATCGGGGGATCTATGGCTACACCTTC CASSDRGIYGYTF
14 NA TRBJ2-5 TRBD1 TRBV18 TGTGCCAGCTCACAGGACAGGGACCAAGAGACCCAGTACTTC CASSQDRDQETQYF
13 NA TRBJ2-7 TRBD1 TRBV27 TGTGCCAGCATCGCACAGGGGGCAGGGGAGCAGTACTTC CASIAQGAGEQYF
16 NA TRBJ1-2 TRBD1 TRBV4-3 TGCGCCAGCAGCAGCGGACAGGGAAATCTTAACTATGGCTACACCTTC CASSSGQGNLNYGYTF
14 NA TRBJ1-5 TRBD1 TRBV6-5 TGTGCCAGCAGTCCAGGGGGAAATAGTCAGCCCCAGCATTTT CASSPGGNSQPQHF
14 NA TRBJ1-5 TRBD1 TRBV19 TGTGCCAGTAGGACGACAGGGGAAGAGCAGCCCCAGCATTTT CASRTTGEEQPQHF
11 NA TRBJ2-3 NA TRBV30 TGTGCCTGGTCTCAGGCAGATACGCAGTATTTT CAWSQADTQYF
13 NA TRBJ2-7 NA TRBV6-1 TGTGCCAGCAGTGAATCGGTCTCCTACGAGCAGTACTTC CASSESVSYEQYF
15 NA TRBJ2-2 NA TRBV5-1 TGCGCCAGCAGTGGGACATACCCGAACACCGGGGAGCTGTTTTTT CASSGTYPNTGELFF
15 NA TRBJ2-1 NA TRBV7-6 TGTGCCAGCACCCGACTCGGAAACGCCTACAATGAGCAGTTCTTC CASTRLGNAYNEQFF
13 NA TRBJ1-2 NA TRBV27 TGTGCCAGCAGTCGAGCGGGGCGGGGGGGCTACACCTTC CASSRAGRGGYTF
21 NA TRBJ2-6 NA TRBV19 TGTGCCAGTAGTATAGATAGTCGGGGGGCTAAGGTTCGCTCTGGGGCCAACGTCCTGACTTTC CASSIDSRGAKVRSGANVLTF
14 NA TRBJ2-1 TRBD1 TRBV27 TGTGCCAGCAGTCGGGACAGGACTTACAATGAGCAGTTCTTC CASSRDRTYNEQFF
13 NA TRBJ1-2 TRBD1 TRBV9 TGTGCCAGCAGCCTGACAGGGGGCGGTGGCTACACCTTC CASSLTGGGGYTF
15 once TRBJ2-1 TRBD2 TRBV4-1 TGCGCCAGCAGCGCTCTAGCGGCGGGCTACAATGAGCAGTTCTTC CASSALAAGYNEQFF
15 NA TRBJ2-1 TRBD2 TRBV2 TGTGCCAGCAGCCCACTAGCGGGAGGGAAGGATGAGCAGTTCTTC CASSPLAGGKDEQFF
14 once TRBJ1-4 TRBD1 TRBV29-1 TGCAGCGGCCGACAGGGAATTGGTGACGAAAAACTGTTTTTT CSGRQGIGDEKLFF
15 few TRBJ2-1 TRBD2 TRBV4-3 TGCGCCAGCAGCCGGGGACTAGCGGGGGACAATGAGCAGTTCTTC CASSRGLAGDNEQFF